Below, 21 T cell receptor beta chains from the same sample are listed, as sequenced in a study of glioma-infiltrating T cells after dendritic cell vaccination. The time point is: after dendritic cell vaccination, including at tumor progression/relapse. The method was immunoSEQ multiplex PCR; TCRdb's version includes in-frame clones alone and lacks a portion of them. In the table there are roughly 100,000 clones, 85% to 90% of which are singletons. The source material was blood, sampled after dendritic cell vaccination. The receptors shown here come from a human donor with glioblastoma.

V gene TRBV5-1 combines with J gene TRBJ2-5; tentatively, D is TRBD1 (5 bases). Trimming removed 8 bases at V and 2 bases at J, with 13 bases between. The CDR3 is made up of 13 amino acids. CDR1 and CDR2 from the germline V gene are SGHRS and YFSETQ. The CDR3 region is CARLQGEQETQYF. For the CDR3, the DNA is TGCGCCAGGCTTCAGGGCGAACAAGAGACCCAGTACTTC.

The V gene is TRBV30, the J gene TRBJ2-7; 12 nucleotides agree with TRBD2. The CDR3 is made up of 14 amino acids. Per germline, CDR1 GTSNPN and CDR2 SVGIG (reference sequence). With V trimmed by 0 bases and J by 6 bases, 3 bases remained unmatched. Here the CDR3 DNA reads TGTGCCTGGAGTGTACAACTAGCGGGGGGCGAGCAGTACTTC. Translating it yields CAWSVQLAGGEQYF.

This chain uses TRBV19 with TRBJ2-7, with TRBD2 matching 11 bases. Germline V gene lookup returns CDR1 LNHDA and CDR2 SQIVND (reference sequence). The CDR3 length is 15 residues. With V trimmed by 3 bases and J by 3 bases, 4 bases remained unmatched. The chain's CDR3 is CASSMGLADLYEQYF. CDR3 in DNA: TGTGCCAGTAGTATGGGACTAGCGGATCTCTACGAGCAGTACTTC.

CDR3 protein: CASGSPGGGTQYF. Written as DNA, the CDR3 is TGTGCTAGTGGTTCCCCCGGGGGAGGGACCCAGTACTTC. The genes are TRBV12-5 and TRBJ2-5; D is perhaps TRBD2 (6 bases). There are 13 residues in the CDR3. Trimming took off 4 bases at V and 7 bases at J, with 13 bases between the two ends. Germline-derived CDR1 and CDR2 are LGHNT and FRNRAP.

This chain uses TRBV5-4 with TRBJ1-2; 7 bases map to TRBD1. V shed 4 bases and J 4 bases; nucleotides not matched to a gene: 7. This CDR3 region has 14 residues. Germline lookup yields CDR1 SGHNT and CDR2 YYREEE (reference sequence). The CDR3, as DNA: TGTGCCAGCAGCGCTAGGGGACAGCCCTATGGCTACACCTTC. It yields the protein CASSARGQPYGYTF.

This chain joins TRBV9 and TRBJ2-2; D gene ambiguous. The CDR3 runs to 15 residues. V gave up 4 bases and J gave up 3 bases, with 13 bases separating them. The germline V gene has CDR1 SGDLS and CDR2 YYNGEE. The CDR3 nucleotides are TGTGCCAGCAGCCCCCTGAGCCGGGACACCGGGGAGCTGTTTTTT. Translated, it gives CASSPLSRDTGELFF.

The chain employs TRBV19 and TRBJ2-7, with TRBD2 as a possible D gene (6 bases). This CDR3 contains 14 residues. V was trimmed by 6 bases and J by 3 bases, leaving 15 bases between them. Germline V gene sequence: CDR1 LNHDA, CDR2 SQIVND (reference sequence). The chain's CDR3 is CASSLDLRGYEQYF. In nucleotides, the CDR3 is TGTGCCAGTAGCCTTGACTTGCGGGGCTACGAGCAGTACTTC.

V and J are TRBV7-2 and TRBJ2-7; TRBD1 aligns across 9 bases. The CDR3 loop spans 14 amino acids. CDR1 and CDR2 (germline): SGHTA, FQGNSA. V lost 5 bases and J lost 4; bases outside the gene matches: 6. The CDR3 sequence: CASSHRDRVYEQYF. DNA of the CDR3: TGTGCCAGCAGCCACCGGGACAGGGTTTACGAGCAGTACTTC. The full variable domain, its missing parts supplied by reference TRBV7-2 and TRBJ2-7, is GAGVSQSPSNKVTEKGKDVELRCDPISGHTALYWYRQSLGQGLEFLIYFQGNSAPDKSGLPSDRFSAERTGGSVSTLTIQRTQQEDSAVYLCASSHRDRVYEQYFGPGTRLTVT.

This clone has a single count. The CDR3: CASRGGSSYEQYF. The CDR3, as DNA: TGTGCCAGCAGGGGGGGGAGCTCCTACGAGCAGTACTTC. The V and J genes are TRBV6-1 and TRBJ2-7; 7 positions match TRBD2. There are 13 residues in the CDR3. The J segment lost 0 bases and the V segment lost 6 bases, leaving 2 bases of the junction unmatched. Germline V CDR1 and CDR2: MNHNS, SASEGT.

The V gene is TRBV5-1, the J gene TRBJ1-1, with TRBD1 matching 9 bases. V was clipped by 4 bases and J by 5 bases; unmatched bases: 6. CDR3 length: 14 residues. The germline CDR1 and CDR2 sequences are SGHRS and YFSETQ. The CDR3 coding sequence is TGCGCCAGCAGCCAATCGACAGGGGGGACTGAAGCTTTCTTT. Protein sequence: CASSQSTGGTEAFF.

V gene TRBV10-3 combines with J gene TRBJ2-3; no clear D. The germline V gene encodes CDR1 ENHRY and CDR2 SYGVKD. The CDR3 contains 15 residues. The V and J ends lost 5 bases and 2 bases respectively, with 14 bases between them. CDR3 in DNA: TGTGCCATCAGTCAACAGCACTCCCTCACAGATACGCAGTATTTT. Protein product: CAISQQHSLTDTQYF.

The chain recombines TRBV6-5 with TRBJ1-2; the D gene is possibly TRBD1 (6 bases). V was cut by 6 bases and J by 3 bases, with 17 bases left in between. Germline V lookup: CDR1 MNHEY, CDR2 SVGAGI. There are 15 residues in the CDR3. CDR3 protein: CASRPLRDTHYGYTF. The CDR3 DNA reads as TGTGCCAGCAGGCCACTACGGGACACCCACTATGGCTACACCTTC.

The genes are TRBV15 and TRBJ1-2; perhaps TRBD1 as D (5 bases). Germline-derived CDR1 and CDR2 are LNHNV and YYDKDF (reference sequence). The CDR3 sequence is 14 residues long. Trimming pared 2 bases from V and 5 bases from J, leaving 12 bases between. CDR3 coding DNA: TGTGCCACCAGCAGACAGGGCGCAGAGTATGGCTACACCTTC. Its protein is CATSRQGAEYGYTF.

The V and J genes are TRBV7-8 and TRBJ2-3, with 13 bases fitting TRBD2. Germline trimming cut 6 bases from V and 4 bases from J; bases unmatched to any gene: 4. The CDR3 sequence is 15 residues long. From germline, CDR1 is SGHVS and CDR2 FQNEAQ. The CDR3: CASRGLAGVADTQYF. The DNA of the CDR3 is TGTGCCAGCAGAGGACTAGCGGGGGTAGCAGATACGCAGTATTTT.

The chain couples TRBV6-1 to TRBJ2-7, with TRBD1 matching 9 bases. This CDR3 is built from 15 residues. Germline loops: CDR1 MNHNS, CDR2 SASEGT. Germline trimming cut 4 bases from V and 2 bases from J; bases unmatched to any gene: 6. The chain's CDR3 is CASSARDRATYEQYF. DNA of the CDR3: TGTGCCAGCAGTGCACGGGACAGGGCCACCTACGAGCAGTACTTC.

The rearrangement links TRBV4-1 to TRBJ2-5; 7 nucleotides align to TRBD2. CDR1 and CDR2 from the germline V gene are MGHRA and YSYEKL. CDR3 length: 18 amino acids. Germline trimming cut 0 bases from V and 0 bases from J; bases unmatched to any gene: 10. The CDR3 nucleotides are TGCGCCAGCAGCCAAGAGGGAACGGGGGGACCTTACCAAGAGACCCAGTACTTC. It specifies CASSQEGTGGPYQETQYF.

V gene TRBV14 combines with J gene TRBJ1-2, with TRBD1 identical over 7 bases. The V gene end was trimmed by 4 bases and the J gene end by 4 bases; junction bases not matched to a gene: 6. Germline CDR1 SGHDN, CDR2 FVKESK. This CDR3 has 14 amino acids. DNA of the CDR3: TGTGCCAGCAGCCCGGGACAGCTTTTCTATGGCTACACCTTC. Its protein is CASSPGQLFYGYTF.

The genes are TRBV11-2 and TRBJ1-2; 7 nucleotides line up with TRBD1. CDR1 SGHAT and CDR2 FQNNGV come from the germline V gene. V lost 5 bases, J lost 4 bases, and 10 bases stayed unmatched. The CDR3 has 15 amino acids. This chain's CDR3 is CASSLRFGDSYGYTF. DNA for the CDR3: TGTGCCAGCAGCCTACGGTTCGGGGACAGCTATGGCTACACCTTC.

The chain links TRBV5-4 to TRBJ2-2; 8 positions match TRBD1. CDR1 is SGHNT, CDR2 YYREEE, per germline (reference sequence). The CDR3 has 15 amino acids. V was pared by 0 bases and J by 3 bases, with 1 base of the junction left unmatched. The CDR3 sequence is CASSLGQGYTGELFF. The CDR3 region has the DNA TGTGCCAGCAGCTTGGGACAGGGGTACACCGGGGAGCTGTTTTTT.

This clone was seen only a few times. The rearrangement links TRBV19 to TRBJ1-2; tentatively, D is TRBD1 (5 bases). V gave up 2 bases and J gave up 4 bases, with 8 bases separating them. Germline-derived CDR1 and CDR2 are LNHDA and SQIVND (reference sequence). The CDR3 is 13 residues long. This chain's CDR3 is CASSIPGSYGYTF. The CDR3 DNA follows: TGTGCCAGTAGTATACCAGGGTCCTATGGCTACACCTTC.

A few counts support this clone. The J gene is TRBJ1-1, the V gene TRBV15, with D maybe TRBD1 (6 bases). Germline CDR1 LNHNV, CDR2 YYDKDF (reference sequence). Trimming took off 0 bases at V and 6 bases at J, with 14 bases between the two ends. This CDR3 region has 15 residues. The CDR3 DNA is TGTGCCACCAGCAGAGATCGGCGGGGGCTCGCTGAAGCTTTCTTT. This sequence encodes CATSRDRRGLAEAFF.